This T cell receptor beta chain was sequenced for a study of T cells in localized non-small cell lung cancer (dated by TCRdb to the early 2020s). About the study as a whole: T cell repertoires of some 240 early-stage NSCLC patients were analyzed, with tumors being compared against uninvolved tumor-adjacent lungs. The cohort was made up of around 250 treatment-naive NSCLC patients whose localized lung tumors had been resected. The mean age of the NSCLC patients was under 70 years, with about 120 men and 110 or so women.

At diagnosis, peripheral blood, uninvolved tumor-adjacent lung and tumor were collected and were preserved as a mix of fresh-frozen and FFPE material. TCR beta CDR3 regions were sequenced from DNA using the immunoSEQ Assay. Per the source publication's procedure: T cell density was computed as TCR beta template counts normalized to usable DNA estimated by amplifying housekeeping genes. Richness was estimated with the preseqR package, extrapolating to 400,000 templates for PBMC samples and 120,000 templates for tissue samples. Clonality was taken to be one minus Pielou's evenness. Tissue-enriched TCRs were identified through differential abundance testing performed on productive amino-acid clonotypes, with a minimum total count of 5 and an alpha of 0.1. The Jaccard Index and the Morisita Overlap Index were used to measure repertoire overlap between compartments. GLIPH grouped TCR beta CDR3s together with public tetramer-defined viral CDR3s, and a viral motif had to include at least three viral sequences and also show V-gene enrichment. The clones in this table, taken by TCRdb from immuneACCESS, are in-frame only. Not every clone is retained; where verified, under half of the shortfall comes from an unresolved V gene, and the cause of the rest is unknown. V and J calls plus clone size are reproduced from that table; the DNA served to infer D and trimming. The sample table holds roughly 2,500 clones, of which nearly 25% were seen once. In total, the top ten clones hold more than 10% of the sample.

This clone registers as medium-sized (0.01 to 0.1%) within its sample. No cognate antigen has been identified for it. Per-base quality was not reported, and no clone a single base away is much larger than it. Trimming costs V 4 bases and J 2 bases, and their ends lie 16 bases apart. The CDR3 numbers 15 residues from cysteine through phenylalanine. The retained sequence is limited to the CDR3, 45 bases, with the frame set at the first base. Per the germline V gene, SGDLS is the CDR1 and YYNGEE is the CDR2. What the study reported, not specific to this receptor: Longer overall survival was associated with higher blood T cell density, whereas shorter survival was associated with higher adjacent-lung clonality. Multi-region tumor sequencing was not performed, so intratumor heterogeneity could not be excluded. A median of roughly 60 of the top 100 tumor clones were detected in paired uninvolved adjacent lung, and around 30 of these tumor clones were also found among the top 100 clones of the paired uninvolved adjacent lung. Because of the exploratory design, TCR variables were selected using unadjusted p-values without false-discovery rate correction. Uninvolved tumor-adjacent lung showed the highest T cell clonality, higher than tumor, which suggests more focused antigenic responses in the uninvolved tumor-adjacent lung.

The receptor was isolated from a woman aged 40-70 years with stage II squamous cell lung carcinoma. This sample comprised lung tumor tissue, obtained before any cancer treatment. Recombination linked TRBV9 to TRBJ2-7; the D gene cannot be resolved reliably. The CDR3 corresponds to CASSFRAGWAYEQYF. DNA sequence: TGTGCCAGCAGCTTTCGCGCCGGGTGGGCCTACGAGCAGTACTTC. The full variable domain, completed from the reference TRBV9 and TRBJ2-7 proteins outside the CDR3, reads DSGVTQTPKHLITATGQRVTLRCSPRSGDLSVYWYQQSLDQGLQFLIQYYNGEERAKGNILERFSAQQFPDLHSELNLSSLELGDSALYFCASSFRAGWAYEQYFGPGTRLTVT.